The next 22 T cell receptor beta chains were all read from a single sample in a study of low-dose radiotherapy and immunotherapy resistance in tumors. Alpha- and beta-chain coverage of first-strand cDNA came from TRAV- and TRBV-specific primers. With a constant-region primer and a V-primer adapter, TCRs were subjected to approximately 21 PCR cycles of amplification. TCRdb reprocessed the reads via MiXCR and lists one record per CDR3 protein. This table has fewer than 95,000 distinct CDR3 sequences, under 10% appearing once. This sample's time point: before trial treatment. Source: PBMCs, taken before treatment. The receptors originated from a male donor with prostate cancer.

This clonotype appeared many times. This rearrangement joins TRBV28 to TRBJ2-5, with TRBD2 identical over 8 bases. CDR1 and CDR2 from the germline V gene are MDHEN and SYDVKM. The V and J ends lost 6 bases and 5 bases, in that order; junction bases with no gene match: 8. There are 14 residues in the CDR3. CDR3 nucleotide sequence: TGTGCCAGCAGGCCCGCGGGGGGTGGGGAGACCCAGTACTTC. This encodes CASRPAGGGETQYF. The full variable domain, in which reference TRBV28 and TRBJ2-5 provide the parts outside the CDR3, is DVKVTQSSRYLVKRTGEKVFLECVQDMDHENMFWYRQDPGLGLRLIYFSYDVKMKEKGDIPEGYSVSREKKERFSLILESASTNQTSMYLCASRPAGGGETQYFGPGTRLLVL.

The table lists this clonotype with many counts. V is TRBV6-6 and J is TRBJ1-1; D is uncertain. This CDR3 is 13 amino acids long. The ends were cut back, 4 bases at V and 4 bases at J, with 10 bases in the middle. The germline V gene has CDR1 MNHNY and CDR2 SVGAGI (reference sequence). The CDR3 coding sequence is TGTGCCAGCAGTTCCCAGCCGGGCACTGAAGCTTTCTTT. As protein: CASSSQPGTEAFF.

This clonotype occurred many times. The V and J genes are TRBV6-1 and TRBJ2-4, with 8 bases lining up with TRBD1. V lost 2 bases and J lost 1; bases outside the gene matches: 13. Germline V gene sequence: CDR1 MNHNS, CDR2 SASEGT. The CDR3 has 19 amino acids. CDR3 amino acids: CASSELGQATSLAKNIQYF. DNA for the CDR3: TGTGCCAGCAGTGAACTGGGACAGGCTACTTCCTTGGCCAAAAACATTCAGTACTTC.

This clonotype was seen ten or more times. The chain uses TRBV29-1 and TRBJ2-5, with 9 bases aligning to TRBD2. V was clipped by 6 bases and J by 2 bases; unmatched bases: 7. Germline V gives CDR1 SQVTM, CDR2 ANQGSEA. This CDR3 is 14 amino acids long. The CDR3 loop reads CSVKKTSGQETQYF. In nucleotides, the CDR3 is TGCAGCGTAAAAAAGACTAGCGGACAAGAGACCCAGTACTTC.

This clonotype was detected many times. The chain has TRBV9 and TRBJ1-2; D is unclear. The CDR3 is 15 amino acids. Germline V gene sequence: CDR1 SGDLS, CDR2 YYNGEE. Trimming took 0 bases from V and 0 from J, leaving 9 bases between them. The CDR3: CASSVAASANYGYTF. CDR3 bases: TGTGCCAGCAGCGTAGCTGCCAGCGCTAACTATGGCTACACCTTC.

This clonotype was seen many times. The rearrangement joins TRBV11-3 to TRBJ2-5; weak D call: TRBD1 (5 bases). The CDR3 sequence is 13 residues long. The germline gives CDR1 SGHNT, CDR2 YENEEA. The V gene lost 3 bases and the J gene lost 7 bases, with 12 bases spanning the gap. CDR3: CASSFGAAGTQYF. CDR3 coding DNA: TGTGCCAGCAGCTTTGGGGCCGCCGGGACCCAGTACTTC.

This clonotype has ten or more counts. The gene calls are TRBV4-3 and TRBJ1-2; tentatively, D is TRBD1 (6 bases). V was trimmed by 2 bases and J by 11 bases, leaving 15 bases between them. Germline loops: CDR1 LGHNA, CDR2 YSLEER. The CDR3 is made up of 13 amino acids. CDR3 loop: CASSQPGGAGYTF. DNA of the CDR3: TGCGCCAGCAGCCAACCCGGGGGCGCGGGATACACCTTC.

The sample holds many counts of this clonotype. CDR3 residues: CASSFSLSVAGDAGELFF. The CDR3 nucleotides read TGCGCCAGCAGCTTTAGCCTCTCGGTGGCGGGAGATGCCGGGGAGCTGTTTTTT. V and J are TRBV5-1 and TRBJ2-2; 7 bases fit TRBD2. Germline trimming cut 2 bases from V and 6 bases from J; bases unmatched to any gene: 16. The germline V gene has CDR1 SGHRS and CDR2 YFSETQ. The CDR3 is made up of 18 amino acids.

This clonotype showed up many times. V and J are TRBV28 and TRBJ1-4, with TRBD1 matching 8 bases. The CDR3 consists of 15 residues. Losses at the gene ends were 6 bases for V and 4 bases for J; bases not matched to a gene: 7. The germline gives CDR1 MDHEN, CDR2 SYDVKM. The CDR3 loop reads CASSPGGAVNEKLFF. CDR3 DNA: TGTGCCAGCAGCCCAGGGGGCGCGGTTAATGAAAAACTGTTTTTT.

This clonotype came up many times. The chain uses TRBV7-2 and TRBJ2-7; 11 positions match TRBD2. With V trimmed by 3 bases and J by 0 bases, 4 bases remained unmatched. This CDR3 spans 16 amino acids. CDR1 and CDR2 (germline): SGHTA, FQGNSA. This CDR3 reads CASSFLAGGRSYEQYF. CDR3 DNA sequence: TGTGCCAGCAGCTTTCTAGCGGGAGGCCGCTCCTACGAGCAGTACTTC.

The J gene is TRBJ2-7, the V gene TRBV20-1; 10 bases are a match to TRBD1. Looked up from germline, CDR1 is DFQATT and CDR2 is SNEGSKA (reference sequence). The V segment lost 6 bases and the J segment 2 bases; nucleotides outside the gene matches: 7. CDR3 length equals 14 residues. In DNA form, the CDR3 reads TGCAGTGCCCGCTGGACAGGGGGTCCCTACGAGCAGTACTTC. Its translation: CSARWTGGPYEQYF.

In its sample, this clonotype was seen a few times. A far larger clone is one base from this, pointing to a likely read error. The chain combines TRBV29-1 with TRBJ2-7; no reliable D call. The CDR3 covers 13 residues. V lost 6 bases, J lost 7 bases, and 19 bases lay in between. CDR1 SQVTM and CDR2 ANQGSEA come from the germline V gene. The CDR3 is CSVADKSNNEQYF. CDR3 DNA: TGCAGCGTCGCTGATAAGTCTAACAATGAGCAGTACTTC.

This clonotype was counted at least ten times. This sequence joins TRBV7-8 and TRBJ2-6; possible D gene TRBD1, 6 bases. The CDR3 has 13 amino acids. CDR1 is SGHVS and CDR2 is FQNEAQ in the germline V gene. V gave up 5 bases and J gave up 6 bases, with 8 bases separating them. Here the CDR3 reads CASSHRVANVLTF. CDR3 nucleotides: TGTGCCAGCAGCCACAGGGTGGCCAACGTCCTGACTTTC.

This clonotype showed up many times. CDR3 sequence: CASSLDGQGGYGYTF. In DNA form, the CDR3 reads TGTGCCAGCAGCCTCGACGGACAGGGAGGCTATGGCTACACCTTC. The chain employs TRBV3-1 and TRBJ1-2; TRBD1 matches 8 bases. Per the germline V gene, CDR1 is LGHDT and CDR2 is YNNKEL (reference sequence). J gave up 4 bases and V 4 bases, and 8 bases lay outside the gene matches. CDR3 length equals 15 residues.

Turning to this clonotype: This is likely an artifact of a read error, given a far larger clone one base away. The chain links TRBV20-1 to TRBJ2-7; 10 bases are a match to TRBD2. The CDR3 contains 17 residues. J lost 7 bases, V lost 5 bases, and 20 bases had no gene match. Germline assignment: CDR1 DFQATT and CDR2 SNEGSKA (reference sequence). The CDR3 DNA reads TGCAGTGCTGATCCCGAGCAAGCGGGAGGGAACTACAATGAGCAGTACTTC. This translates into CSADPEQAGGNYNEQYF.

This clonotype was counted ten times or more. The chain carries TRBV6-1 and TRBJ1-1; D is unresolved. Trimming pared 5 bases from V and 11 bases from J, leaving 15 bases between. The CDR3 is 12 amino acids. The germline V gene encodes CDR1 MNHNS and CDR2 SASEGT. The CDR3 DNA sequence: TGTGCCAGCAGTCCGCCTGGAGGGTTGGCTTTCTTT. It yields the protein CASSPPGGLAFF.

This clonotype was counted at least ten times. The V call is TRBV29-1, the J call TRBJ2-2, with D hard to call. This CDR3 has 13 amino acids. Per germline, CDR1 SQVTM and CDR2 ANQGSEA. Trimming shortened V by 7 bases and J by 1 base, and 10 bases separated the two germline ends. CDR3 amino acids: CSAKGQNTGELFF. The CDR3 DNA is TGCAGCGCCAAAGGCCAGAACACCGGGGAGCTGTTTTTT.

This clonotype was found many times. The CDR3 DNA reads as TGCAGCGTTCAGGGCGCGGGGGGCAATCAGCCCCAGCATTTT. Translated: CSVQGAGGNQPQHF. The V gene is TRBV29-1, the J gene TRBJ1-5, with D possibly TRBD1 on 5 matching bases. This CDR3 region has 14 residues. V lost 5 bases to trimming and J lost 2 bases, with 13 bases between them. Per germline, CDR1 SQVTM and CDR2 ANQGSEA.

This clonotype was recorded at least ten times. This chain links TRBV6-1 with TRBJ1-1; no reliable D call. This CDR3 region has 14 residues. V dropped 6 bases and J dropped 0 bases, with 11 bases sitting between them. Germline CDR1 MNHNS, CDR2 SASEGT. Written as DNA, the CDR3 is TGTGCCAGCAGCAGAAACGGATTGAACACTGAAGCTTTCTTT. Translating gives CASSRNGLNTEAFF.

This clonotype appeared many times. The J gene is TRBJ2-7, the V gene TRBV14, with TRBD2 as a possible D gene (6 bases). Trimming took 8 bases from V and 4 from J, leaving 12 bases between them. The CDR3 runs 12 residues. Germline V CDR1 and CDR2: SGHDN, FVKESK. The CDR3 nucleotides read TGTGCCAGCGGAGGGAGGCGATACGAGCAGTACTTC. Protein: CASGGRRYEQYF.

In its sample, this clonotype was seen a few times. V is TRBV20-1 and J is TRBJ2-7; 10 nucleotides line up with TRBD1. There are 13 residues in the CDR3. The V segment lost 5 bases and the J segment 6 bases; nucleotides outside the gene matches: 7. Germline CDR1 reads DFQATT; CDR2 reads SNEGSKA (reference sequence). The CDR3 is CSAGGQGTPEQYF. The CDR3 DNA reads TGCAGTGCTGGGGGACAGGGGACACCCGAGCAGTACTTC.

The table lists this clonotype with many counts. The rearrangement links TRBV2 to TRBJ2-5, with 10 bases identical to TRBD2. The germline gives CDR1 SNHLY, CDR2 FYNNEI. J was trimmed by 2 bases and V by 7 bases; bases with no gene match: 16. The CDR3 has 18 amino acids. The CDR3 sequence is CASIRRVTSGSVQETQYF. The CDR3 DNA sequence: TGTGCCAGCATTCGGCGCGTGACTAGCGGGTCCGTTCAAGAGACCCAGTACTTC.